The rows below give T cell receptor beta chains drawn from one sample of a study of cytomegalovirus exposure and HLA in healthy donors. TCRdb's table, derived via immunoSEQ multiplex PCR, lists solely in-frame clones and lacks some. The data hold 150,000 to 200,000 clones, with more than 75% observed a single time. The sequenced sample was PBMCs. The receptors stem from a woman aged 18-30 years in good health and CMV-seronegative. CDR3s leave out the opening cysteine and the closing phenylalanine or tryptophan. D genes are given only for firm matches.

j_call d_call v_call cdr3_aa
TRBJ2-3 TRBD1 TRBV5-1 ASSGKDRASTDTQY
TRBJ1-1 - TRBV25-1 ASRPSGVNTEAF
TRBJ1-2 - TRBV5-1 ASSLAKGGLDGYT
TRBJ2-2 - TRBV30 AWGSATNTGELF
TRBJ2-7 - TRBV5-6 ASSFAPQGPYEQY
TRBJ2-7 TRBD2 TRBV19 ASSPWGSSGTLYEQY
TRBJ2-7 TRBD1 TRBV11-3 ASSTGTGSYEQY
TRBJ1-2 - TRBV7-9 ASSLGARGILSAHGYT
TRBJ2-1 TRBD2 TRBV5-6 ASSLARGGSSNEQF
TRBJ2-1 - TRBV5-1 ASRRYSYNEQF
TRBJ2-7 TRBD2 TRBV5-4 ASSLGGGFRSVHEQY
TRBJ1-4 - TRBV29-1 SVGGSDEKLF
TRBJ2-7 TRBD2 TRBV5-1 ASSISGVGNYEQY
TRBJ2-5 - TRBV5-8 ASSNYRSARGETQY
TRBJ2-1 TRBD2 TRBV11-2 ASSPSGRANNEQF
TRBJ2-5 TRBD1 TRBV4-1 ASSQVFDREQETQY
TRBJ1-2 - TRBV11-2 ASASDRIYGYT
TRBJ1-2 - TRBV11-2 ASTPASTGYGYT